These T cell receptor beta chains were read from a single sample in a study of T cell changes during pregnancy in multiple sclerosis. TCRdb keeps only in-frame clones here, not all; method: immunoSEQ multiplex PCR. The sample records tens of thousands of clones, around 93% being singletons. This material consisted of CD8+ T cells from peripheral blood mononuclear cells, taken in the second trimester of pregnancy. The receptors were sampled from a female donor with multiple sclerosis, enrolled in a pregnancy study. CDR3s include the opening cysteine and the closing phenylalanine or tryptophan. The D gene is left open where the match is weak. The listing skips clone size in some rows; elsewhere it reads once, few, many or a size class.

D | J | V | size | CDR3 | DNA
. | TRBJ1-6 | TRBV7-9 | . | CASSLESSSYNSPLHF | TGTGCCAGCAGTCTAGAATCGAGCTCCTATAATTCACCCCTCCACTTT
. | TRBJ1-2 | TRBV6-5 | . | CASSYSRFNYGYTF | TGTGCCAGCAGTTACTCGAGGTTTAACTATGGCTACACCTTC
. | TRBJ1-2 | TRBV27 | . | CASRGGGVGYTF | TGTGCCAGCAGGGGGGGAGGAGTTGGCTACACCTTC
. | TRBJ1-1 | TRBV5-4 | few | CASSSADWDTEAFF | TGTGCCAGCAGCTCGGCGGATTGGGACACTGAAGCTTTCTTT
. | TRBJ1-2 | TRBV4-2 | . | CASSQAQGGYTF | TGTGCCAGCAGCCAAGCACAGGGAGGCTACACCTTC
TRBD2 | TRBJ2-7 | TRBV29-1 | . | CSVWTSGNYEQYF | TGCAGCGTATGGACTAGCGGGAACTACGAGCAGTACTTC
TRBD2 | TRBJ2-7 | TRBV5-1 | . | CASSFSTSGRSYEQYF | TGCGCCAGCAGCTTTAGTACTAGCGGGAGGTCCTACGAGCAGTACTTC
TRBD1 | TRBJ2-3 | TRBV7-8 | . | CASSPGTGEQRDTQYF | TGTGCCAGCAGCCCCGGGACAGGAGAGCAAAGGGATACGCAGTATTTT
. | TRBJ2-2 | TRBV28 | . | CATRRGELFF | TGTGCCACCCGGAGGGGGGAGCTGTTTTTT
. | TRBJ1-5 | TRBV28 | . | CASSLGGQPQHF | TGTGCCAGCAGTTTAGGTGGCCAGCCCCAGCATTTT
. | TRBJ1-1 | TRBV5-4 | . | CASRIEINTEAFF | TGTGCCAGCAGGATAGAGATTAACACTGAAGCTTTCTTT
TRBD1 | TRBJ1-2 | TRBV15 | . | CATSSDRGYNYGYTF | TGTGCCACCAGCAGCGACAGGGGGTATAACTATGGCTACACCTTC
TRBD2 | TRBJ2-7 | TRBV19 | . | CASSLSGGAYEQYF | TGTGCCAGTAGCCTTAGCGGGGGGGCCTACGAGCAGTACTTC
TRBD2 | TRBJ2-1 | TRBV30 | . | CAWSPRGASYNEQFF | TGTGCCTGGAGTCCGCGGGGGGCAAGCTACAATGAGCAGTTCTTC
TRBD1 | TRBJ1-2 | TRBV11-3 | once | CASSLDPDLHRGFNYGYTF | TGTGCCAGCAGCTTAGATCCCGACCTCCACAGGGGATTTAACTATGGCTACACCTTC
TRBD2 | TRBJ2-5 | TRBV9 | . | CASSVEAGAGETQYF | TGTGCCAGCAGCGTAGAAGCGGGAGCGGGGGAGACCCAGTACTTC
. | TRBJ1-2 | TRBV9 | . | CASGSYGYTF | TGTGCCAGCGGGAGCTATGGCTACACCTTC
. | TRBJ2-7 | TRBV9 | . | CASSPLGASSYEQYF | TGTGCCAGCAGCCCTCTAGGGGCGAGCTCCTACGAGCAGTACTTC
TRBD1 | TRBJ2-2 | TRBV7-8 | . | CASSLTTGVTGELFF | TGTGCCAGCAGCTTAACGACAGGGGTCACCGGGGAGCTGTTTTTT
. | TRBJ2-7 | TRBV19 | . | CASSPGTGDYEQYF | TGTGCCAGTAGTCCCGGGACGGGGGACTACGAGCAGTACTTC
. | TRBJ1-3 | TRBV5-1 | . | CASSLDTTGNTIYF | TGCGCCAGCAGCTTGGACACCACTGGAAACACCATATATTTT
TRBD2 | TRBJ2-3 | TRBV5-6 | . | CASSLVFSGGDTDTQYF | TGTGCCAGCAGCTTGGTCTTTAGCGGGGGGGACACAGATACGCAGTATTTT
. | TRBJ2-1 | TRBV27 | . | CASSSRTPWVDEQFF | TGTGCCAGCAGTTCGAGGACTCCCTGGGTCGATGAGCAGTTCTTC
. | TRBJ1-2 | TRBV15 | . | CATSRDLPGDYGYTF | TGTGCCACCAGCAGAGATCTCCCAGGGGACTATGGCTACACCTTC
. | TRBJ2-1 | TRBV25-1 | . | CASSDSLSSYNEQFF | TGTGCCAGCAGTGATTCTTTGAGCTCCTACAATGAGCAGTTCTTC
. | TRBJ1-1 | TRBV5-8 | . | CASSHGGMEAFF | TGTGCCAGCAGCCACGGAGGGATGGAAGCTTTCTTT
. | TRBJ1-2 | TRBV11-2 | . | CASSLRYGYTF | TGTGCCAGCAGCTTGAGGTATGGCTACACCTTC
TRBD1 | TRBJ2-5 | TRBV7-9 | . | CASSSRDSRETQYF | TGTGCCAGCAGCTCCCGGGACAGCCGGGAGACCCAGTACTTC
TRBD2 | TRBJ2-1 | TRBV7-7 | . | CASSPELAGGDNEQFF | TGTGCCAGCAGCCCTGAACTAGCGGGAGGCGACAATGAGCAGTTCTTC
TRBD2 | TRBJ2-3 | TRBV7-3 | . | CASSSSGGVTDTQYF | TGTGCCAGCAGCTCTAGCGGGGGGGTTACAGATACGCAGTATTTT
. | TRBJ1-1 | TRBV9 | once | CASSVDPRTAMNTEAFF | TGTGCCAGCAGCGTAGACCCTCGGACAGCTATGAACACTGAAGCTTTCTTT
TRBD1 | TRBJ2-7 | TRBV10-2 | . | CATIFGDSSYEQYF | TGCGCCACCATATTCGGGGACAGCTCCTACGAGCAGTACTTC
. | TRBJ2-2 | TRBV9 | . | CASSVFAGRAGELFF | TGTGCCAGCAGCGTATTCGCGGGCCGGGCCGGGGAGCTGTTTTTT
. | TRBJ2-7 | TRBV6-6 | once | CASTLTPSYEQYF | TGTGCCAGCACCCTAACCCCCTCCTACGAGCAGTACTTC
TRBD2 | TRBJ2-1 | TRBV7-3 | . | CASRFPTIRGRTSPFDEQFF | TGTGCCAGCAGATTCCCCACGATAAGAGGGCGGACTAGCCCCTTTGATGAGCAGTTCTTC
TRBD2 | TRBJ2-1 | TRBV2 | . | CASSVETSGYNEQFF | TGTGCCAGCAGTGTGGAGACTAGCGGTTACAATGAGCAGTTCTTC
. | TRBJ1-1 | TRBV28 | . | CATSPGGTEAFF | TGTGCCACCAGTCCCGGGGGTACTGAAGCTTTCTTT
TRBD2 | TRBJ2-1 | TRBV2 | . | CASSFSGGTYNEQFF | TGTGCCAGCAGTTTTAGCGGGGGGACCTACAATGAGCAGTTCTTC
. | TRBJ1-2 | TRBV19 | . | CASFYRGEGYTF | TGTGCCAGCTTTTATAGAGGAGAGGGCTACACCTTC
. | TRBJ2-7 | TRBV16 | . | CASSFRPRDYEQYF | TGTGCCAGCAGCTTCAGGCCCAGGGACTACGAGCAGTACTTC
TRBD1 | TRBJ1-2 | TRBV14 | . | CASSPRQGAGYGYTF | TGTGCCAGCAGCCCTCGACAGGGAGCAGGCTATGGCTACACCTTC
TRBD1 | TRBJ2-7 | TRBV13 | . | CASSYRDREPEQYF | TGTGCCAGCAGCTACCGGGACAGGGAACCAGAGCAGTACTTC
. | TRBJ1-2 | TRBV7-9 | . | CASRPTGLYGYTF | TGTGCCAGCAGACCTACAGGGCTCTATGGCTACACCTTC
. | TRBJ1-1 | TRBV27 | . | CASSKDRNTEAFF | TGTGCCAGCAGTAAGGACAGGAACACTGAAGCTTTCTTT
TRBD1 | TRBJ2-3 | TRBV5-1 | . | CASSLGTGGSTDTQYF | TGCGCCAGCAGCTTGGGAACAGGGGGTAGCACAGATACGCAGTATTTT
TRBD1 | TRBJ1-4 | TRBV27 | . | CASSFLGQGPTGDEKLFF | TGTGCCAGCAGTTTTCTGGGACAGGGGCCCACGGGGGATGAAAAACTGTTTTTT
. | TRBJ2-7 | TRBV6-1 | . | CASRTTTGAYEQYF | TGTGCCAGCAGAACAACGACAGGAGCCTACGAGCAGTACTTC
. | TRBJ2-1 | TRBV25-1 | . | CASSSRASHGEQFF | TGTGCCAGCAGTAGCCGAGCCAGCCACGGGGAGCAGTTCTTC
. | TRBJ2-5 | TRBV5-5 | once | CASSLVRGQETQYF | TGTGCCAGCAGCTTGGTCAGGGGCCAAGAGACCCAGTACTTC
TRBD1 | TRBJ1-2 | TRBV9 | once | CASSVGPGGTGGYTF | TGTGCCAGCAGCGTAGGGCCAGGGGGAACAGGTGGCTACACCTTC